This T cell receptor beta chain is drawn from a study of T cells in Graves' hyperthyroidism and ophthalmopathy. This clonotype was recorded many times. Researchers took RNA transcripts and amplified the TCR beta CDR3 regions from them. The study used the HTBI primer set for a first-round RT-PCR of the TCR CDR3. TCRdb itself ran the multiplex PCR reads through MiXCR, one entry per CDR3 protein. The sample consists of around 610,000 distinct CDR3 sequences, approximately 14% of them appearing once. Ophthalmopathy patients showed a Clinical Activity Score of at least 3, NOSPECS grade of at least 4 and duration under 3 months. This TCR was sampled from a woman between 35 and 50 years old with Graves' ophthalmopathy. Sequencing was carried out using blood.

This CDR3 is CASSSRTGRRTYGYTF. The CDR3 DNA reads as TGTGCCAGCAGTTCCCGGACAGGGAGGAGGACCTATGGCTACACCTTC. J is TRBJ1-2 and V is TRBV27, with TRBD1 matching 8 bases. The CDR3 is 16 residues long. Germline CDR1 and CDR2: MNHEY and SMNVEV (reference sequence). V lost 4 bases to trimming and J lost 4 bases; unmatched junction nucleotides: 11.